This is a list of T cell receptor beta chains from one sample in a study of T-cell memory formation after mild COVID-19. TCRdb used MiXCR to reprocess the 5' RACE reads, holding one entry per CDR3 protein. The sample carries 85,000 to 120,000 distinct CDR3 sequences, about a sixth recorded once. The sample comprised PBMCs or a T cell subset sorted from them (not recorded which). All receptors derive from an adult woman who had mild COVID-19 (a few samples of this study predate the infection). Cell type and time point are not known. Each CDR3 is given with its conserved first and last residue. A D gene is named only where the DNA matches it firmly. Only part of the rows carry a size: once, few, many, or a class if the clone is expanded.

J gene,D gene,V gene,clone size,CDR3 DNA,CDR3 protein
TRBJ1-2,TRBD1,TRBV7-2,few,TGTGCCAGCAGCTTAGACCTGGACAGGGGGGCCCTGGGTGGCTACACCTTC,CASSLDLDRGALGGYTF
TRBJ2-7,NA,TRBV11-2,NA,TGTGCCAGCAGCGTCAAGGGCTACGAGCAGTACTTC,CASSVKGYEQYF
TRBJ1-4,NA,TRBV19,NA,TGTGCCAGTAGTATAAGGGAATGGAGAAAACTGTTTTTT,CASSIREWRKLFF
TRBJ2-3,TRBD2,TRBV7-9,NA,TGTGCCAGCAGCTTTGGACTAGCGGGCACAGATACGCAGTATTTT,CASSFGLAGTDTQYF
TRBJ2-7,NA,TRBV12-3/TRBV12-4,many,TGTGCCAGCAGCTCGGGAACTAGGGCGGTCGACGAGCAGTACTTC,CASSSGTRAVDEQYF
TRBJ2-6,NA,TRBV12-3/TRBV12-4,NA,TGTGCCAGCACCTCACCTGAATCTGGGGCCAACGTCCTGACTTTC,CASTSPESGANVLTF
TRBJ1-1,NA,TRBV6-2/TRBV6-3,few,TGTGCCAGCAGTGATCCCGACCTGGGGGGCACTGAAGCTTTCTTT,CASSDPDLGGTEAFF
TRBJ1-5,TRBD1,TRBV20-1,few,TGCAGTGCAATCGGGACAGCTCAAAGAAGCAATCAGCCCCAGCATTTT,CSAIGTAQRSNQPQHF
TRBJ1-5,NA,TRBV7-9,NA,TGTGCCAGCAGCTCCGAAAATAATCAGCCCCAGCATTTT,CASSSENNQPQHF
TRBJ2-7,TRBD1,TRBV18,NA,TGTGCCAGCTCAGGGGACAGGAAATACCCCTACGAGCAGTACTTC,CASSGDRKYPYEQYF
TRBJ2-5,NA,TRBV7-9,NA,TGTGCCAGCAGGTGGACAGTCCAAGAGACCCAGTACTTC,CASRWTVQETQYF
TRBJ2-1,NA,TRBV7-9,few,TGTGCCAGCAGCCACCGACAGAGCTCCTACAATGAGCAGTTCTTC,CASSHRQSSYNEQFF
TRBJ2-7,NA,TRBV20-1,few,TGCAGTGTCCAGGGACGGCGAACCTACGAGCAGTACTTC,CSVQGRRTYEQYF
TRBJ2-1,TRBD2,TRBV29-1,NA,TGCAGCGTTGAAGTGATCACGGGGGGGTTCTACAATGAGCAGTTCTTC,CSVEVITGGFYNEQFF
TRBJ2-1,NA,TRBV4-1,NA,TGCGCCAGCAGCCGTGGGACAATCAATGAGCAGTTCTTC,CASSRGTINEQFF
TRBJ2-7,TRBD2,TRBV20-1,few,TGCAGTGCTAGGAATAGCGGTAGCGGGGGCTCCTACGAGCAGTACTTC,CSARNSGSGGSYEQYF
TRBJ2-7,NA,TRBV25-1,NA,TGTGCCAGCAGTGAATGGGGCAGGGCCTACGAGCAGTACTTC,CASSEWGRAYEQYF
TRBJ2-2,TRBD1,TRBV6-5,NA,TGTGCCAGCAGTTCGGGACAGGGGGCCGGGGAGCTGTTTTTT,CASSSGQGAGELFF
TRBJ2-7,NA,TRBV2,NA,TGTGCCAGCAGTGAACCGCTTAGTCGGAGGGGCGGTCCCTACGAGCAGTACTTC,CASSEPLSRRGGPYEQYF
TRBJ2-2,TRBD1,TRBV5-4,few,TGTGCCAGCAGCGCACCGGGACAGGGGTACGGCGGGGAGCTGTTTTTT,CASSAPGQGYGGELFF
TRBJ2-7,NA,TRBV7-9,few,TGTGCCAGCAGCTTAGGGGGGGGCCAGACCTACGAGCAGTACTTC,CASSLGGGQTYEQYF
TRBJ2-7,NA,TRBV6-2/TRBV6-3,few,TGTGCCAGCAGTTACTTTAAAGGTTCCTACGAGCAGTACTTC,CASSYFKGSYEQYF
TRBJ2-3,TRBD2,TRBV29-1,NA,TGCAGCGTTGCCGGGACTAGCGGGAGGGAGGTCACAGATACGCAGTATTTT,CSVAGTSGREVTDTQYF
TRBJ1-1,TRBD1,TRBV29-1,few,TGCAGCGCTCGGACAGGGAACACTGAAGCTTTCTTT,CSARTGNTEAFF
TRBJ1-1,NA,TRBV27,few,TGTGCCAGCAGTTTATACGGCGAGAACGGGTACACTGAAGCTTTCTTT,CASSLYGENGYTEAFF
TRBJ2-1,TRBD2,TRBV4-1,NA,TGCGCCAGCAGCCCCGTGACTAGCGGGAGCACCTACAATGAGCAGTTCTTC,CASSPVTSGSTYNEQFF
TRBJ2-7,NA,TRBV5-4,few,TGTGCCAGCAGCCCCCCTGGGGCGGGGACGATTGAGGAGCAGTACTTC,CASSPPGAGTIEEQYF
TRBJ1-2,TRBD1,TRBV27,NA,TGTGCCAGCAGTTATGGACAGGGCTACTATGGCTACACCTTC,CASSYGQGYYGYTF
TRBJ2-7,NA,TRBV12-3/TRBV12-4,few,TGTGCCAGCAGTTTAGGGCGAATCGCCGACTACGAGCAGTACTTC,CASSLGRIADYEQYF
TRBJ2-3,NA,TRBV9,few,TGTGCCAGCAGCGTAGGGGCTAAAGATACAGATACGCAGTATTTT,CASSVGAKDTDTQYF
TRBJ2-5,NA,TRBV12-3/TRBV12-4,NA,TGTGCCAGCAGTTTCTCTTTGGGAGCCGGGACCCAGTACTTC,CASSFSLGAGTQYF
TRBJ1-1,NA,TRBV12-3/TRBV12-4,few,TGTGCCAGCAGTCCGGGGTACACTGAAGCTTTCTTT,CASSPGYTEAFF
TRBJ1-1,TRBD1,TRBV3-1,few,TGTGCCAGCAGCCAAGTGACAGGGGAGAACACTGAAGCTTTCTTT,CASSQVTGENTEAFF
TRBJ1-2,NA,TRBV9,few,TGTGCCAGCAGCGAAGCGGCGATGGGCTATGGCTACACCTTC,CASSEAAMGYGYTF
TRBJ2-7,NA,TRBV12-3/TRBV12-4,NA,TGTGCCAGCAGTTTACCTAATAGCGGTTCCTACGAGCAGTACTTC,CASSLPNSGSYEQYF
TRBJ2-1,NA,TRBV7-8,few,TGTGCCAGCAGCTTATTTGAGCGAGCATACAATGAGCAGTTCTTC,CASSLFERAYNEQFF
TRBJ1-2,TRBD1,TRBV5-1,few,TGCGCCAGCAGCCCGGAGGGGACAGCTACCTACACCTTC,CASSPEGTATYTF
TRBJ2-5,NA,TRBV4-3,NA,TGCGCCAGCAGCCCCGAGGAGGAGTATGGGTCTGAGACCCAGTACTTC,CASSPEEEYGSETQYF
TRBJ2-1,TRBD2,TRBV7-8,few,TGTGCCAGCAGCTCCGATAGCGGGGGAGACTACAATGAGCAGTTCTTC,CASSSDSGGDYNEQFF
TRBJ1-1,NA,TRBV4-3,few,TGCGCCAGCAGCCAAGATCCGTCTTTGAGGTGGACTGAAGCTTTCTTT,CASSQDPSLRWTEAFF
TRBJ2-1,TRBD1,TRBV6-5,NA,TGTGCCAGCAGTTACTCGAGTCTAACAGGGGGCAGCAATGAGCAGTTCTTC,CASSYSSLTGGSNEQFF
TRBJ2-2,NA,TRBV7-6,few,TGTGCCAGCAGCTTAGCGGGCGGGGAGCTGTTTTTT,CASSLAGGELFF
TRBJ1-6,TRBD1,TRBV20-1,NA,TGCAGTGCTAGAGATCCCCGGGACAGGGGGCCCACCCTCCACTTT,CSARDPRDRGPTLHF
TRBJ2-7,NA,TRBV4-2,many,TGTGCCAGCAGCCAAGATTTGAGAACGAGCTCCTACGAGCAGTACTTC,CASSQDLRTSSYEQYF
TRBJ1-6,NA,TRBV12-3/TRBV12-4,NA,TGTGCCAGCAGTTTAGTTGTGGGTACTAATTCACCCCTCCACTTT,CASSLVVGTNSPLHF
TRBJ1-1,NA,TRBV4-1,NA,TGCGCCAGCAGCCAAGATCCAGGGAGCCCTGAAGCTTTCTTT,CASSQDPGSPEAFF
TRBJ2-7,TRBD1,TRBV6-5,NA,TGTGCCAGCAGGACGGGACAGGTTCTCTTGCAGTACTTC,CASRTGQVLLQYF